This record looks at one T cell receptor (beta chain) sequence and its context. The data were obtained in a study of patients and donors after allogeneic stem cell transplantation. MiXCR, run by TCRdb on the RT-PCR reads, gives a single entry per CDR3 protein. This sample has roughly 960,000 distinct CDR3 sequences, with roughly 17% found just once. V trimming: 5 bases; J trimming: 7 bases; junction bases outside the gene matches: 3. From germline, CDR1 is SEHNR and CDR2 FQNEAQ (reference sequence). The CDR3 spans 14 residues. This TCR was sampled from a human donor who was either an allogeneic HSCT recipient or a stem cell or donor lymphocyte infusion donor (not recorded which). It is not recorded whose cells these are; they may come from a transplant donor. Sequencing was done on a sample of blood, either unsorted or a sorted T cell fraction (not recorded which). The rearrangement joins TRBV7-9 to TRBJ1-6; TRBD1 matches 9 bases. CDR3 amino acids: CASSHRGPNSPLHF. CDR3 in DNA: TGTGCCAGCAGCCACAGGGGGCCGAATTCACCCCTCCACTTT. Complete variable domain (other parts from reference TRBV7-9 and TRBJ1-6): DTGVSQNPRHKITKRGQNVTFRCDPISEHNRLYWYRQTLGQGPEFLTYFQNEAQLEKSRLLSDRFSAERPKGSFSTLEIQRTEQGDSAMYLCASSHRGPNSPLHFGNGTRLTVT.